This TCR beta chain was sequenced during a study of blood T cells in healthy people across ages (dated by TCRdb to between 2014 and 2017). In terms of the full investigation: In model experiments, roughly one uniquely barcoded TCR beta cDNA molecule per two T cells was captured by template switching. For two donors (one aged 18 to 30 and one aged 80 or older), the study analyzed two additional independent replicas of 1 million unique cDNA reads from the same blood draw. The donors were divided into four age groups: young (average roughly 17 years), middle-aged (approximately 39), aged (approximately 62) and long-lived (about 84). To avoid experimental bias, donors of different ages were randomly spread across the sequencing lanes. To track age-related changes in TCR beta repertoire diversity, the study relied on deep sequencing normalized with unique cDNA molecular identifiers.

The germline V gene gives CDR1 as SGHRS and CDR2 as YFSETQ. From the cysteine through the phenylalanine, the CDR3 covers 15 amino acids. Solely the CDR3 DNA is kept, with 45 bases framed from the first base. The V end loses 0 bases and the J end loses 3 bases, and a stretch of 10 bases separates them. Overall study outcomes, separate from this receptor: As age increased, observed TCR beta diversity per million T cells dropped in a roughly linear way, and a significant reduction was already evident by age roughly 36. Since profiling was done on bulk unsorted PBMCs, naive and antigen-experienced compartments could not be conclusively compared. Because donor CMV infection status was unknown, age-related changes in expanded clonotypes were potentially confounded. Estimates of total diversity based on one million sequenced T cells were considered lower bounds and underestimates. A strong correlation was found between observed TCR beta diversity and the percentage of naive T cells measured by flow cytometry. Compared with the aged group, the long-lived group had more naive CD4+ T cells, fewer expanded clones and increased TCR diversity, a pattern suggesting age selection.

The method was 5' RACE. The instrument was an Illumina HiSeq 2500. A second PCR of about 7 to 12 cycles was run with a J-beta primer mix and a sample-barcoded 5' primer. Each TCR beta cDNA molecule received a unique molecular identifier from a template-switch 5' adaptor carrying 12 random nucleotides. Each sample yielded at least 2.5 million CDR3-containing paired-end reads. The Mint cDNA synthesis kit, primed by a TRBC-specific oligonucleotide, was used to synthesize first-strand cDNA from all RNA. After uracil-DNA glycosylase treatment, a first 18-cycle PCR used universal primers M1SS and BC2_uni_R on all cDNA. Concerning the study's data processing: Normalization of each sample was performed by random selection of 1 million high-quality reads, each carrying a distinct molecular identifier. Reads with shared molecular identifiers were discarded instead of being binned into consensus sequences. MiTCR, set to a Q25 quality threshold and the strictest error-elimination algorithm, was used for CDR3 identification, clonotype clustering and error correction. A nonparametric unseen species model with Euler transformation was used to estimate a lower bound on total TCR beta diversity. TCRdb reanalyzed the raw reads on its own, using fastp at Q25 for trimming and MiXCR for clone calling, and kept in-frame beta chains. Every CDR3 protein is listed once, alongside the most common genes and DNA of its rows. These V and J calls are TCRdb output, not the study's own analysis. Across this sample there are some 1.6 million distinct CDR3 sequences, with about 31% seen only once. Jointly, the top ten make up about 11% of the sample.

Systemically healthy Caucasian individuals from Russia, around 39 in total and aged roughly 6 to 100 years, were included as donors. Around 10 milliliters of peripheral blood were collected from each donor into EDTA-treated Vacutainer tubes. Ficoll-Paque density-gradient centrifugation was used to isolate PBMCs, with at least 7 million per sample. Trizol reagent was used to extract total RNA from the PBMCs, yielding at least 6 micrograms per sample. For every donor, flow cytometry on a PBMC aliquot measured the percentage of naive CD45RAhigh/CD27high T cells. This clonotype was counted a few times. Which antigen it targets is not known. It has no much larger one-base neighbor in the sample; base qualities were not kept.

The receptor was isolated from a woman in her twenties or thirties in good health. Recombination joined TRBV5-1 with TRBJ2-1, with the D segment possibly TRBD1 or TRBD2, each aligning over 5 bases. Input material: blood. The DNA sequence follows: TGCGCCAGCAGCTTGGGTCCAGGGAGCTACAATGAGCAGTTCTTC. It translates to CASSLGPGSYNEQFF.